The source of this TCR beta chain is a study of T cell repertoires in ileal Crohn's disease. Sequencing was performed with immunoSEQ multiplex PCR; in TCRdb, only in-frame clones are kept and a portion is missing. Of about 7,900 clones in the sample, around 76% were seen once. The clonotype originates from an adult with Crohn's disease. The specimen sequenced was ileal tissue.

The CDR3 here is CASSVSGQETQYF. The CDR3 bases are TGTGCCAGCAGCGTTAGCGGCCAAGAGACCCAGTACTTC. This sequence joins TRBV7-9 and TRBJ2-5; perhaps TRBD2 as D (6 bases). This CDR3 comprises 13 residues. V was clipped by 5 bases and J by 1 base, with 8 bases between them. Germline-derived CDR1 and CDR2 are SEHNR and FQNEAQ (reference sequence).